Listed below are T cell receptor beta chains from one sample, sequenced in a study of T cells expressing NK-cell markers. TCRdb re-called the 5' RACE reads and shows each CDR3 protein once, DNA omitted. The sample's table shows under 600,000 distinct CDR3 sequences. The specimen was blood T cells: a sorted CD56 or NKG2C T cell subset, CD4+ or CD8+ T cells, or bulk PBMC T cells (not recorded which). Receptors were obtained from a woman between 45 and 60 years old in good health. The CDR3 runs from the conserved cysteine through the conserved F or W. The order of the fields is V gene, J gene, CDR3 protein.

TRBV20-1	TRBJ2-7	CSAARDGALYEQYF
TRBV29-1	TRBJ2-5	CSVVGQGETQYF
TRBV6-2/TRBV6-3	TRBJ2-1	CASSSSGRGGIGQQFF
TRBV12-3/TRBV12-4	TRBJ2-3	CASSLQGVGTDTQYF
TRBV20-1	TRBJ2-1	CSASLAVPSYNEQFF
TRBV5-1	TRBJ2-3	CASSLDPVSADTQYF
TRBV20-1	TRBJ2-1	CSARSRESAYNEQFF
TRBV7-9	TRBJ2-7	CASRELSYEQYF
TRBV11-3	TRBJ2-1	CASSLGQRGSGNNEQFF
TRBV5-6	TRBJ2-5	CASSLLAGYQETQYF
TRBV12-3/TRBV12-4	TRBJ2-1	CASRGTSGINEQFF
TRBV7-8	TRBJ2-3	CASSTPSGSPDTQYF
TRBV9	TRBJ2-3	CASSVEAAPTDTQYF
TRBV11-3	TRBJ2-3	CASSLGRTVPPTDTQYF
TRBV12-5	TRBJ1-2	CASGHGGYGYTF
TRBV30	TRBJ2-3	CAWSVPAPTDTQYF